These 25 T cell receptor beta chains share one sample of origin, sequenced in a study of cytomegalovirus exposure and HLA in healthy donors (dated by TCRdb to 2017 to 2019). Receptors were amplified or captured by the immunoSEQ multiplex PCR assay. For the multiplex PCR, a mixture combining 60 forward primers for TCR Vbeta segments and 13 reverse primers for TCR Jbeta segments was used. The clones in this table, taken by TCRdb from immuneACCESS, are in-frame only. Not every clone is retained; where verified, under half of the shortfall comes from an unresolved V gene, and the cause of the rest is unknown. Per the sample table, the count is under 200,000 clones. The ten largest clonotypes hold about 6% of the sample. Sequencing used PBMCs. The receptors shown here come from a man aged 25-40 years in good health and CMV-seronegative.

The V and J genes are TRBV28 and TRBJ1-5; D not certain. Germline values: CDR1 MDHEN, CDR2 SYDVKM. This CDR3 is built from 15 residues. Between the trimmed V and J ends, which lost 7 bases and 0 bases, there was a span of 13 bases. The CDR3 bases are TGTGCCAGCACCTGGGCAGACAATAGCAATCAGCCCCAGCATTTT. It is translated as CASTWADNSNQPQHF.

J is TRBJ1-5 and V is TRBV5-1; perhaps TRBD1 as D (5 bases). Germline V gives CDR1 SGHRS, CDR2 YFSETQ. Trimming took off 0 bases at V and 4 bases at J, with 14 bases between the two ends. CDR3 size: 16 residues. CDR3 in amino acids: CASSLDGGEGNQPQHF. In DNA form, the CDR3 reads TGCGCCAGCAGCTTGGACGGGGGTGAAGGGAATCAGCCCCAGCATTTT.

The chain employs TRBV27 and TRBJ1-2; possibly TRBD1 for D (5 bases). The CDR3 totals 14 residues. The germline V and J ends were trimmed by 5 bases and 4 bases, with 14 bases remaining between them. The V gene's germline CDR1 is MNHEY and CDR2 SMNVEV (reference sequence). The CDR3 loop reads CASSISGAGYGYTF. The CDR3 nucleotides read TGTGCCAGCAGTATCTCTGGGGCCGGCTATGGCTACACCTTC.

The chain recombines TRBV10-2 with TRBJ1-1, with 10 bases fitting TRBD1. This CDR3 is 17 amino acids long. The junction had 11 bases not matched to a gene; V was cut back by 1 base and J by 6 bases. Germline V gene data show CDR1 as WSHSY and CDR2 as SAAADI. CDR3 loop: CASSELPGTGDRSEAFF. CDR3 bases: TGCGCCAGCAGTGAGTTGCCCGGGACAGGGGATAGGTCTGAAGCTTTCTTT.

The chain is built from TRBV6-6 and TRBJ2-7; 8 bases map to TRBD1. The V segment lost 5 bases and the J segment 5 bases; nucleotides outside the gene matches: 11. The germline V gene has CDR1 MNHNY and CDR2 SVGAGI (reference sequence). CDR3 size: 15 residues. The CDR3 here is CASSPRAGGLNEQYF. In DNA, the CDR3 is TGTGCCAGCAGTCCCCGGGCAGGGGGCCTCAACGAGCAGTACTTC.

The rearrangement uses TRBV30 and TRBJ1-2, with 9 bases aligning to TRBD1. This CDR3 spans 14 amino acids. Germline V gene lookup returns CDR1 GTSNPN and CDR2 SVGIG (reference sequence). The V gene end was trimmed by 3 bases and the J gene end by 1 base; junction bases not matched to a gene: 3. CDR3 nucleotide sequence: TGTGCCTGGAGAGACAGGGGGGGTAACTATGGCTACACCTTC. It yields the protein CAWRDRGGNYGYTF.

The chain employs TRBV7-2 and TRBJ1-1; a weak D match, TRBD1 (5 bases). Trimming pared 5 bases from V and 4 bases from J, leaving 11 bases between. The V gene's germline CDR1 is SGHTA and CDR2 FQGNSA. This CDR3 is 13 amino acids long. The CDR3 reads CASSKRQTTEAFF. The CDR3 DNA sequence: TGTGCCAGCAGCAAGCGACAGACCACTGAAGCTTTCTTT.

The gene calls are TRBV19 and TRBJ2-5; maybe TRBD2 (5 bases). CDR3 size: 14 residues. V gave up 4 bases and J gave up 1 base, with 10 bases separating them. From germline, CDR1 is LNHDA and CDR2 SQIVND (reference sequence). CDR3 protein: CASSTGLRQETQYF. The CDR3 DNA sequence: TGTGCCAGTAGTACTGGACTTCGCCAAGAGACCCAGTACTTC.

CDR3 region: CASSLLWGDYGYTF. The CDR3 DNA is TGTGCCAGCAGTCTCCTGTGGGGGGACTATGGCTACACCTTC. This chain uses TRBV27 with TRBJ1-2; tentatively, D is TRBD1 (5 bases). The germline V gene encodes CDR1 MNHEY and CDR2 SMNVEV (reference sequence). V lost 5 bases and J lost 3, with 13 bases in between. The CDR3 has 14 amino acids.

The chain combines TRBV18 with TRBJ1-2, with D maybe TRBD1 (5 bases). Germline V lookup: CDR1 KGHSH, CDR2 LQKENI. V was trimmed by 3 bases and J by 3 bases, leaving 11 bases between them. CDR3 length: 14 amino acids. The CDR3 DNA sequence: TGTGCCAGCTCACCGGAGACAGCTTACTATGGCTACACCTTC. Translating gives CASSPETAYYGYTF.

The CDR3 reads CASSLFGSRDRSSYEQYF. In DNA form, the CDR3 reads TGCGCCAGCAGCCTTTTTGGGTCCCGGGACAGGAGCTCCTACGAGCAGTACTTC. The chain is built from TRBV4-3 and TRBJ2-7, with 8 bases that match TRBD1. The CDR3 loop spans 18 amino acids. The V and J ends lost 4 bases and 0 bases, in that order; junction bases with no gene match: 14. Germline CDR1 and CDR2: LGHNA and YSLEER.

V gene TRBV6-1 combines with J gene TRBJ2-1; 9 bases map to TRBD1. This CDR3 has 15 residues. The V and J ends lost 6 bases and 1 base, in that order; junction bases with no gene match: 4. Germline CDR1 is MNHNS and CDR2 is SASEGT. The DNA of the CDR3 is TGTGCCAGCAGAGGGGACAGGGATTCCTACAATGAGCAGTTCTTC. It codes for CASRGDRDSYNEQFF.

The V and J genes are TRBV7-9 and TRBJ2-5; the match to TRBD2 covers 12 bases. This CDR3 region has 15 residues. V was clipped by 6 bases and J by 2 bases; unmatched bases: 4. Germline lookup yields CDR1 SEHNR and CDR2 FQNEAQ (reference sequence). CDR3 residues: CASRRTSGKQETQYF. The CDR3 DNA reads as TGTGCCAGCAGAAGGACTAGCGGGAAACAAGAGACCCAGTACTTC.

The chain uses TRBV11-2 and TRBJ2-7; TRBD2 aligns across 8 bases. Losses at the gene ends were 5 bases for V and 6 bases for J; bases not matched to a gene: 12. Germline CDR1 and CDR2: SGHAT and FQNNGV. The CDR3 consists of 15 residues. CDR3 nucleotides: TGTGCCAGCAGCCGAATCGGGACTAGTGCCGGCGAGCAGTACTTC. Translation: CASSRIGTSAGEQYF.

The rearrangement uses TRBV6-5 and TRBJ2-1, with 11 positions matching TRBD2. The germline gives CDR1 MNHEY, CDR2 SVGAGI. This CDR3 contains 13 residues. DNA for the CDR3: TGTGGAGCTAGCGGGGGGTGGTTCGGTGAGCAGTTCTTC. Amino acids: CGASGGWFGEQFF.

This sequence joins TRBV4-2 and TRBJ1-2; tentatively, D is TRBD1 (6 bases). The CDR3 totals 15 residues. The germline gives CDR1 LGHNA, CDR2 YNFKEQ. The germline V and J ends were trimmed by 3 bases and 2 bases, with 13 bases remaining between them. CDR3 coding DNA: TGTGCCAGCAGCCAGGACGGGACATCCAACTATGGCTACACCTTC. Translation gives CASSQDGTSNYGYTF.

The V and J genes are TRBV18 and TRBJ1-4, with D perhaps TRBD1 (6 bases). Germline V gene lookup returns CDR1 KGHSH and CDR2 LQKENI. The CDR3 runs to 16 residues. The ends were cut back, 4 bases at V and 0 bases at J, with 12 bases in the middle. The DNA of the CDR3 is TGTGCCAGCTCACTTTACAGGGTGGCAACTAATGAAAAACTGTTTTTT. Protein: CASSLYRVATNEKLFF.

The chain uses TRBV10-3 and TRBJ1-1, with D possibly being TRBD1 (5 bases). The CDR3 has 16 amino acids. Germline V gives CDR1 ENHRY, CDR2 SYGVKD. V shed 2 bases and J shed 1 base, with 14 bases lying between them. In nucleotides, the CDR3 is TGTGCCATCAGTGAGCGGGGCCCGGAGGGGAACACTGAAGCTTTCTTT. Residues: CAISERGPEGNTEAFF.

This chain links TRBV27 with TRBJ2-1; 11 bases agree with TRBD2. The germline V gene encodes CDR1 MNHEY and CDR2 SMNVEV (reference sequence). This CDR3 spans 14 amino acids. After removal of 8 bases from V and 4 bases from J, the junction contained 4 bases not matched to a gene. In DNA form, the CDR3 reads TGTGCCAGCGCTGGGACTAGCGGTTACAATGAGCAGTTCTTC. It is translated as CASAGTSGYNEQFF.

V gene TRBV6-5 combines with J gene TRBJ1-5, with a possible D match to TRBD1 (5 bases). The CDR3 covers 16 residues. Trimming cost V 0 bases and J 2 bases, with 11 bases left between them. Germline V gene data show CDR1 as MNHEY and CDR2 as SVGAGI. The DNA of the CDR3 is TGTGCCAGCAGTTACTCGTCCTGGGGCGGCAATCAGCCCCAGCATTTT. It encodes CASSYSSWGGNQPQHF.

V and J are TRBV5-1 and TRBJ2-1, with D possibly matching TRBD2 (5 bases). CDR1 SGHRS and CDR2 YFSETQ come from the germline V gene. The CDR3 totals 15 residues. Trimming pared 0 bases from V and 3 bases from J, leaving 10 bases between. The CDR3 region is CASSLDGGDYNEQFF. The CDR3 nucleotides are TGCGCCAGCAGCTTGGATGGAGGCGACTACAATGAGCAGTTCTTC.

This chain links TRBV6-1 with TRBJ2-3, with a tentative D call TRBD1 (6 bases). The CDR3 has 16 amino acids. With 1 base removed from V and 3 bases from J, the gap between germline ends came to 14 bases. Per germline, CDR1 MNHNS and CDR2 SASEGT. The CDR3 protein is CASSEDVVGQTDTQYF. The CDR3 region has the DNA TGTGCCAGCAGTGAAGATGTAGTCGGACAGACAGATACGCAGTATTTT.

This chain connects TRBV19 to TRBJ2-1, with 13 nucleotides matching TRBD2. V was pared by 3 bases and J by 4 bases, with 6 bases of the junction left unmatched. Germline CDR1 reads LNHDA; CDR2 reads SQIVND (reference sequence). The CDR3 length is 17 residues. The CDR3 protein is CASSMSGTSGIYNEQFF. The CDR3 nucleotides are TGTGCCAGTAGTATGTCGGGGACTAGCGGGATTTACAATGAGCAGTTCTTC.

V gene TRBV27 combines with J gene TRBJ2-4, with a possible D match to TRBD2 (7 bases). V was cut by 3 bases and J by 5 bases, with 14 bases left in between. The germline gives CDR1 MNHEY, CDR2 SMNVEV (reference sequence). This CDR3 comprises 15 residues. Written as DNA, the CDR3 is TGTGCCAGCAGTTTTACGGGGGGCCCTCAAAACATTCAGTACTTC. This sequence encodes CASSFTGGPQNIQYF.

The chain links TRBV4-1 to TRBJ1-2; TRBD1 matches 8 bases. Unmatched junction bases numbered 5, after V lost 1 base and J lost 4 bases. CDR3 length: 15 amino acids. CDR1 and CDR2 from the germline V gene are MGHRA and YSYEKL. The CDR3 loop is CASSQGGTGVYGYTF. The CDR3 DNA follows: TGCGCCAGCAGCCAAGGGGGGACAGGTGTCTATGGCTACACCTTC.